The 31 T cell receptor beta chains listed next were all sequenced from one sample in a study of graft-versus-host responses after intestinal transplantation (dated by TCRdb to about 2021). Preparation of the library involved the immunoSEQ multiplex PCR assay. TCRdb retrieved this table from immuneACCESS and kept in-frame rearrangements only. Not all clones are present; in checked studies, unresolved V genes account for under half, and no reason is known for the remainder. The sample table lists roughly 39,000 clones, nearly 95% of them with a count of one. The ten largest clones take up 0.2% to 0.25% of the sample. In light of the paper, this sample's time point label describes: cells obtained before transplantation from donor or recipient. These TCRs' antigens remain unknown. The source was unstimulated CD8+ T cells sorted from spleen or lymph node cells, collected before transplant. These receptors were taken from a human donor who was the organ donor for an intestinal transplant.

The V and J genes are TRBV5-5 and TRBJ2-4; no reliable D call. CDR1 and CDR2 (germline): SGHKS, YYEKEE (reference sequence). The CDR3 totals 15 residues. Trimming left V 0 bases short and J 0 bases short, with 7 bases between. The CDR3 is CASSLGNRAKNIQYF. DNA of the CDR3: TGTGCCAGCAGCTTGGGCAACCGAGCCAAAAACATTCAGTACTTC.

V and J are TRBV6-1 and TRBJ1-2; a possible D gene is TRBD1 (5 bases). V lost 5 bases to trimming and J lost 4 bases, with 11 bases between them. CDR1 MNHNS and CDR2 SASEGT come from the germline V gene. The CDR3 runs to 13 residues. As DNA, the CDR3 is TGTGCCAGCAGTATCCGGGACGTCTATGGCTACACCTTC. Translation gives CASSIRDVYGYTF.

V gene TRBV6-5 combines with J gene TRBJ2-4, with 10 bases fitting TRBD2. With 6 bases clipped from V and 8 bases from J, the junction kept 7 bases outside the gene matches. In germline, CDR1 is MNHEY, CDR2 SVGAGI. This CDR3 is 14 amino acids long. The CDR3 sequence: CASRPGLAMHIQYF. CDR3 in DNA: TGTGCCAGCAGGCCGGGACTAGCGATGCACATTCAGTACTTC.

The chain links TRBV19 to TRBJ1-1; D not resolved. Per the germline V gene, CDR1 is LNHDA and CDR2 is SQIVND (reference sequence). V was pared by 0 bases and J by 5 bases, with 13 bases between. This CDR3 spans 15 amino acids. DNA for the CDR3: TGTGCCAGTAGTATAGAGCTGGGATTAGGAACTGAAGCTTTCTTT. Translation gives CASSIELGLGTEAFF.

V usage is TRBV27 and J usage is TRBJ1-1; D is possibly TRBD1 (5 bases). The V gene lost 1 base and the J gene lost 0 bases, with 12 bases spanning the gap. In germline, CDR1 is MNHEY, CDR2 SMNVEV (reference sequence). CDR3 length: 16 residues. Here the CDR3 DNA reads TGTGCCAGCAGTTTATGGGGCGAGACCCTGAACACTGAAGCTTTCTTT. Protein product: CASSLWGETLNTEAFF.

The genes are TRBV27 and TRBJ2-2, with a weak D call TRBD1 (6 bases). The CDR3 is 14 residues long. The V end lost 3 bases, the J end lost 2 bases, and 7 bases lay between the germline ends. The V gene's germline CDR1 is MNHEY and CDR2 SMNVEV (reference sequence). CDR3 loop: CASSLGTNTGELFF. The CDR3, as DNA: TGTGCCAGCAGTTTGGGGACAAACACCGGGGAGCTGTTTTTT.

The chain uses TRBV6-1 and TRBJ1-2, with D possibly matching TRBD1 (6 bases). CDR1 is MNHNS and CDR2 is SASEGT in the germline V gene. Between the trimmed V and J ends, which lost 9 bases and 1 base, there was a span of 18 bases. The length of the CDR3 is 15 residues. The CDR3 sequence: CARGAHIYLNYGYTF. The CDR3 DNA sequence: TGTGCCAGGGGGGCACACATCTATCTTAACTATGGCTACACCTTC.

This sequence joins TRBV6-5 and TRBJ2-2; 10 bases are shared with TRBD2. The CDR3 extends over 14 amino acids. Looked up from germline, CDR1 is MNHEY and CDR2 is SVGAGI. With V trimmed by 6 bases and J by 6 bases, 4 bases remained unmatched. The CDR3 protein is CASRSGGASGELFF. CDR3 nucleotide sequence: TGTGCCAGCAGGAGCGGGGGGGCCTCCGGGGAGCTGTTTTTT.

The genes are TRBV30 and TRBJ2-7; D is unclear. Germline loops: CDR1 GTSNPN, CDR2 SVGIG (reference sequence). There are 13 residues in the CDR3. Trimming removed 4 bases at V and 7 bases at J, with 17 bases between. Written as DNA, the CDR3 is TGTGCCTGGACCGGACCCCCGTTTTATGAGCAGTACTTC. Translating gives CAWTGPPFYEQYF.

The CDR3 DNA is TGTGCCAGCAGCCCGCCCGGACAGGGGGCTTTGACTGAAGCTTTCTTT. This encodes CASSPPGQGALTEAFF. This chain joins TRBV7-9 and TRBJ1-1; 11 bases are a match to TRBD1. CDR3 size: 16 residues. Germline V CDR1 and CDR2: SEHNR, FQNEAQ (reference sequence). The trim removed 5 bases at V and 5 bases at J, leaving 10 bases unmatched.

CDR3 nucleotides: TGCGCCAGCAGCCAAGAGGGTATGGATTCGGAGGACACTGACACTGAAGCTTTCTTT. Residues: CASSQEGMDSEDTDTEAFF. J is TRBJ1-1 and V is TRBV4-3; D is possibly TRBD1 (5 bases). Trimming stripped 0 bases from V and 3 bases from J, with 23 bases between. This CDR3 comprises 19 residues. Germline V gene lookup returns CDR1 LGHNA and CDR2 YSLEER.

CDR3 sequence (DNA): TGTGCCAGCAGCTCTTCGGGACTAGCAGGCAATGAGCAGTTCTTC. Translating it yields CASSSSGLAGNEQFF. The rearrangement links TRBV7-2 to TRBJ2-1; 9 positions match TRBD2. CDR3 length: 15 amino acids. Germline CDR1 is SGHTA and CDR2 is FQGNSA. The J segment lost 6 bases and the V segment lost 4 bases, leaving 7 bases of the junction unmatched.

The chain employs TRBV28 and TRBJ2-6; 8 bases fit TRBD1. The germline gives CDR1 MDHEN, CDR2 SYDVKM. The CDR3 totals 17 residues. V trimming: 3 bases; J trimming: 0 bases; junction bases outside the gene matches: 4. DNA for the CDR3: TGTGCCAGCAGTTTCGGGACAGGACTCTCTGGGGCCAACGTCCTGACTTTC. Amino acids: CASSFGTGLSGANVLTF.

This sequence joins TRBV4-3 and TRBJ2-7; D is unclear. Germline assignment: CDR1 LGHNA and CDR2 YSLEER. The CDR3 loop spans 13 amino acids. Trimming cost V 0 bases and J 0 bases, with 3 bases left between them. This chain's CDR3 is CASSQEPSYEQYF. As DNA, the CDR3 is TGCGCCAGCAGCCAAGAACCCTCCTACGAGCAGTACTTC.

Only one count was recorded for this clone. The chain uses TRBV6-5 and TRBJ2-7; maybe TRBD1 (5 bases). V lost 2 bases to trimming and J lost 3 bases, with 17 bases between them. CDR1 MNHEY and CDR2 SVGAGI come from the germline V gene. The CDR3 covers 16 residues. CDR3 protein: CASSYETQSGIYEQYF. CDR3 in DNA: TGTGCCAGCAGTTACGAGACACAGTCAGGGATCTACGAGCAGTACTTC.

In its sample, this clone was seen a few times. The chain links TRBV28 to TRBJ2-7; no reliable D call. Between the trimmed V and J ends, which lost 2 bases and 5 bases, there was a span of 13 bases. CDR3 length equals 14 residues. CDR1 and CDR2 (germline): MDHEN, SYDVKM. CDR3 residues: CASSLGQPNHEQYF. The CDR3 bases are TGTGCCAGCAGTTTAGGTCAGCCGAACCACGAGCAGTACTTC.

This sequence joins TRBV7-2 and TRBJ2-1, with 9 bases lining up with TRBD2. The CDR3 runs 15 residues. The V and J ends lost 5 bases and 5 bases, in that order; junction bases with no gene match: 7. Germline-derived CDR1 and CDR2 are SGHTA and FQGNSA. CDR3 region: CASSPRLAANNEQFF. The CDR3 DNA follows: TGTGCCAGCAGCCCGCGACTAGCGGCGAACAATGAGCAGTTCTTC.

The V gene is TRBV11-2, the J gene TRBJ1-4; D gene uncertain. The length of the CDR3 is 15 residues. V was clipped by 1 base and J by 3 bases, with 9 bases between them. Germline CDR1 and CDR2: SGHAT and FQNNGV. CDR3 sequence (DNA): TGTGCCAGCAGCTTAGTAGCCAGTCCTAATGAAAAACTGTTTTTT. It encodes CASSLVASPNEKLFF.

This chain connects TRBV10-2 to TRBJ2-7; D might be TRBD1 (6 bases). V shed 7 bases and J shed 2 bases, with 12 bases lying between them. Germline V gives CDR1 WSHSY, CDR2 SAAADI. The CDR3 consists of 13 residues. CDR3 DNA sequence: TGCGCCAGCAATAACAGGGAAACCTACGAGCAGTACTTC. It encodes CASNNRETYEQYF.

This chain uses TRBV30 with TRBJ1-6; D gene unclear. Germline CDR1 and CDR2: GTSNPN and SVGIG (reference sequence). This CDR3 region has 18 residues. Trimming shortened V by 3 bases and J by 0 bases, and 18 bases separated the two germline ends. CDR3 sequence (DNA): TGTGCCTGGAGCCCTCTTGAATGGGGAGGCTCCTATAATTCACCCCTCCACTTT. This encodes CAWSPLEWGGSYNSPLHF.

The chain employs TRBV4-2 and TRBJ1-4, with D possibly being TRBD1 (6 bases). The CDR3 contains 15 residues. V was clipped by 0 bases and J by 7 bases, with 12 bases between them. In germline, CDR1 is LGHNA, CDR2 YNFKEQ. The CDR3 region is CASSQDQGIGEKLFF. Written as DNA, the CDR3 is TGTGCCAGCAGCCAAGATCAGGGGATAGGTGAAAAACTGTTTTTT.

The gene calls are TRBV6-5 and TRBJ1-2; 7 nucleotides match TRBD1. This CDR3 is 15 amino acids long. Germline loops: CDR1 MNHEY, CDR2 SVGAGI. J gave up 4 bases and V 5 bases, and 10 bases lay outside the gene matches. The CDR3 DNA reads as TGTGCCAGCAGTGGGCCCGACAGGGTTGGCTATGGCTACACCTTC. Translated, it gives CASSGPDRVGYGYTF.

In its sample, this clone was seen once. V usage is TRBV15 and J usage is TRBJ2-7; D may be TRBD1 (6 bases). The CDR3 has 15 amino acids. The V gene's germline CDR1 is LNHNV and CDR2 YYDKDF (reference sequence). V was pared by 5 bases and J by 1 base, with 15 bases between. In DNA form, the CDR3 reads TGTGCCACCAGCGGATGGGACATCGGATCCTACGAGCAGTACTTC. This sequence encodes CATSGWDIGSYEQYF.

This sequence joins TRBV28 and TRBJ2-3, with D uncertain. CDR3 length equals 11 residues. Trimming shortened V by 2 bases and J by 5 bases, and 2 bases separated the two germline ends. Looked up from germline, CDR1 is MDHEN and CDR2 is SYDVKM. CDR3 in amino acids: CASSLIDTQYF. The DNA for the CDR3 is TGTGCCAGCAGTTTAATAGATACGCAGTATTTT.

The chain employs TRBV30 and TRBJ1-5, with a weak D call TRBD1 (5 bases). Per germline, CDR1 GTSNPN and CDR2 SVGIG (reference sequence). The CDR3 loop spans 13 amino acids. The V gene lost 0 bases and the J gene lost 8 bases, with 11 bases spanning the gap. The CDR3 here is CAWSVQGREPQHF. The CDR3 bases are TGTGCCTGGAGTGTTCAGGGCCGCGAGCCCCAGCATTTT.

The V call is TRBV4-3, the J call TRBJ1-2, with 10 positions matching TRBD1. The V and J ends lost 1 base and 3 bases, in that order; junction bases with no gene match: 5. This CDR3 has 16 amino acids. The germline gives CDR1 LGHNA, CDR2 YSLEER. The DNA for the CDR3 is TGCGCCAGCAGCCAAGGGAGACAGGGGGCGGACTATGGCTACACCTTC. This sequence encodes CASSQGRQGADYGYTF.

V usage is TRBV6-5 and J usage is TRBJ1-4; tentative D call: TRBD1 (5 bases). Looked up from germline, CDR1 is MNHEY and CDR2 is SVGAGI. Trimming took off 2 bases at V and 7 bases at J, with 8 bases between the two ends. This CDR3 contains 13 residues. This chain's CDR3 is CASSYRDGEKLFF. Written as DNA, the CDR3 is TGTGCCAGCAGTTACCGGGACGGTGAAAAACTGTTTTTT.

A single count supports this clone. The chain links TRBV4-1 to TRBJ2-1, with D uncertain. V lost 1 base to trimming and J lost 5 bases, with 12 bases between them. The CDR3 totals 15 residues. The germline gives CDR1 MGHRA, CDR2 YSYEKL. In nucleotides, the CDR3 is TGCGCCAGCAGCCAAGTTCGGGTGTTGGACAATGAGCAGTTCTTC. Translation: CASSQVRVLDNEQFF.

The V gene is TRBV7-9, the J gene TRBJ2-3; the D gene could be TRBD1 or TRBD2 (6 bases each). CDR3 length: 16 amino acids. Looked up from germline, CDR1 is SEHNR and CDR2 is FQNEAQ (reference sequence). V lost 4 bases to trimming and J lost 0 bases, with 14 bases between them. The CDR3 here is CASSSAGEASTDTQYF. In nucleotides, the CDR3 is TGTGCCAGCAGCTCTGCAGGGGAGGCTAGCACAGATACGCAGTATTTT.

The chain links TRBV7-2 to TRBJ2-5, with D unclear. The end of the DNA fits TRBJ2-7 better, so the J call may be wrong. This CDR3 spans 13 amino acids. Germline assignment: CDR1 SGHTA and CDR2 FQGNSA. This chain's CDR3 is CASSYGPSYEQYF. For the CDR3, the DNA is TGTGCCAGCAGCTACGGACCGTCCTACGAGCAGTACTTC.

J is TRBJ1-2 and V is TRBV10-3; D might be TRBD1 (6 bases). This CDR3 has 13 amino acids. The V gene's germline CDR1 is ENHRY and CDR2 SYGVKD. V lost 6 bases, J lost 2 bases, and 10 bases lay in between. In DNA, the CDR3 is TGTGCCATCAGCGAGGACAGAAACTATGGCTACACCTTC. Translation: CAISEDRNYGYTF.